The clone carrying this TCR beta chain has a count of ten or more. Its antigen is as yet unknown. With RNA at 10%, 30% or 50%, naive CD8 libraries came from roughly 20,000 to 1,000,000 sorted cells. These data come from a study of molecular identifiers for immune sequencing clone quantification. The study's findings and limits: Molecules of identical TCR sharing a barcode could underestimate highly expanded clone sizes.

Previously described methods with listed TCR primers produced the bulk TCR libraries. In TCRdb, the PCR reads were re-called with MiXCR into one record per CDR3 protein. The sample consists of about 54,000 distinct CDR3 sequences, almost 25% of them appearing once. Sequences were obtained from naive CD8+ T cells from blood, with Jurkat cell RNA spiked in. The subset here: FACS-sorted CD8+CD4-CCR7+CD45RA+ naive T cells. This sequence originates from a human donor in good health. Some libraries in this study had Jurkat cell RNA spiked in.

The CDR3 DNA follows: TGCACCGGCCCCTCACTAGCGGGGGGGCGAGAGACCCAGTACTTC. This sequence encodes CTGPSLAGGRETQYF. The chain joins TRBV1 to TRBJ2-5; the D call of TRBD2 is as the table states it, not checked on the DNA. TRBV1 is a recognized pseudogene. The CDR3 extends over 15 amino acids.